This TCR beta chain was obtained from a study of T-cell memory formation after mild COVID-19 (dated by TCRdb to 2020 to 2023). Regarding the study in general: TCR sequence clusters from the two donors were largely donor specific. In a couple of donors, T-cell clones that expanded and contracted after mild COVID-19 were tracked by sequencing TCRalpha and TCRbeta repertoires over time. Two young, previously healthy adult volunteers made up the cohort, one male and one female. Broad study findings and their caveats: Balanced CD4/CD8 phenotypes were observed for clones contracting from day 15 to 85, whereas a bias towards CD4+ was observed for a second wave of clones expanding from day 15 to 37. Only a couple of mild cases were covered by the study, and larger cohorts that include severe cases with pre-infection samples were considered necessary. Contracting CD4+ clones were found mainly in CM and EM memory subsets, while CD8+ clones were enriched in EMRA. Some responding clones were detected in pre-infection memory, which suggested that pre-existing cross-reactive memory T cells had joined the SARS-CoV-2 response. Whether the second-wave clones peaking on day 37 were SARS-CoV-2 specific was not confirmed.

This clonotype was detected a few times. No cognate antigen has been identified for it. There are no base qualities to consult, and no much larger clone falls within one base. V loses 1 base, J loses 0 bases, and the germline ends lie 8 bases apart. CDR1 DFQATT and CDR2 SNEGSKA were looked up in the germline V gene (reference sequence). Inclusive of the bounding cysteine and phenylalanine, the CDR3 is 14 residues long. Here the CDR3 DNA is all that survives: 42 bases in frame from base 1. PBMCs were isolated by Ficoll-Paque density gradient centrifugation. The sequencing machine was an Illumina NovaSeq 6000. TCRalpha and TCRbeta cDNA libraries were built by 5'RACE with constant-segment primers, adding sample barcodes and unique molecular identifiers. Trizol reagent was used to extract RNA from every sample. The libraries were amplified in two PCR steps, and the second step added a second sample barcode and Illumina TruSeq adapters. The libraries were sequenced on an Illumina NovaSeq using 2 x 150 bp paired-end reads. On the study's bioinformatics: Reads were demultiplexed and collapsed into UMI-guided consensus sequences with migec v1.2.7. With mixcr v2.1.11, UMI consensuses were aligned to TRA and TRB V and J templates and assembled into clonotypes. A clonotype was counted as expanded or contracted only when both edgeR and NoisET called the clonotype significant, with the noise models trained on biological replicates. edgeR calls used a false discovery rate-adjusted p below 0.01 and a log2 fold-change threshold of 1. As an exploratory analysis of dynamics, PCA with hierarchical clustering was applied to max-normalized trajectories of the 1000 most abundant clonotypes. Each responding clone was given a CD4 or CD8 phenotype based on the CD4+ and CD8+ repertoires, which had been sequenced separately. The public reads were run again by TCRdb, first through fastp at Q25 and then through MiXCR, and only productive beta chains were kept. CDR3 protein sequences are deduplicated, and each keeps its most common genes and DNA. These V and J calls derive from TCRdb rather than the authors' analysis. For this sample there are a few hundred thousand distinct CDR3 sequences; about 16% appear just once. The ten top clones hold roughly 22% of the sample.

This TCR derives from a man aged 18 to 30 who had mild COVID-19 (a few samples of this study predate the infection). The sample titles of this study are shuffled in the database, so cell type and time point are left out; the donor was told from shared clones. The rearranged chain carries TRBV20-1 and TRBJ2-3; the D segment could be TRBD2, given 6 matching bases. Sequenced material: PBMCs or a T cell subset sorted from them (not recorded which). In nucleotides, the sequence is TGCAGTGCTAGAGGGGGGGTTAGCACAGATACGCAGTATTTT. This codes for CSARGGVSTDTQYF.